This T cell receptor beta chain was profiled in a study of blood T cell repertoires in COVID-19. Study as a whole: Sources were T cells, B-cell-depleted T cells, or PBMCs; the material itself was cDNA or gDNA.

The method was immunoSEQ multiplex PCR; TCRdb's version includes in-frame clones alone and lacks a portion of them. The sample carries 70,000 to 100,000 clones, over 70% recorded once. Unmatched junction bases numbered 5, after V lost 5 bases and J lost 6 bases. The germline CDR1 and CDR2 sequences are MDHEN and SYDVKM. This CDR3 is built from 14 residues. The sequence was obtained from a woman in her fifties or sixties with acute or convalescent COVID-19. Material: peripheral blood. The chain recombines TRBV28 with TRBJ1-5; 9 bases match TRBD1. The CDR3 bases are TGTGCCAGCAGTCCCGGGACAGGGCGTCAGCCCCAGCATTTT. Amino acid sequence: CASSPGTGRQPQHF.